Below, one T cell receptor beta chain is given with its context. This record belongs to a study of blood T cell repertoires in COVID-19. Study overall: Some COVID-19 samples were acute and others convalescent; all came from the United States, Italy and Spain.

The assay was immunoSEQ multiplex PCR, and TCRdb's table has in-frame clones only and misses some. This table has about 220,000 clones, 85% to 90% appearing once. The origin of this receptor is a woman in her forties or fifties with COVID-19, enrolled during active disease. The source material was peripheral blood.

The CDR3 sequence: CAISEKGVRVYEQYV. CDR3 bases: TGTGCCATCAGTGAGAAGGGGGTTCGTGTCTACGAGCAGTACGTC. The chain is built from TRBV10-3 and TRBJ2-7; possible D gene TRBD1, 6 bases. The CDR3 length is 15 residues. Deletions cut 2 bases from V and 3 bases from J, with 14 bases between. CDR1 and CDR2 from the germline V gene are ENHRY and SYGVKD.